These 3 T cell receptor beta chains share one sample of origin, sequenced in a study of blood T cell repertoires in COVID-19. TCRdb keeps only in-frame clones here, not all; method: immunoSEQ multiplex PCR. This table has about 300,000 clones, around 92% appearing once. The sequenced sample was PBMCs or T cells enriched from blood (not recorded which). These receptors were obtained from a woman aged 50 to 60 who had been exposed to COVID-19.

This clone was found a few times. V and J are TRBV7-2 and TRBJ2-5; possibly TRBD2 for D (6 bases). CDR1 is SGHTA, CDR2 FQGNSA, per germline. The V and J ends lost 0 bases and 4 bases respectively, with 15 bases between them. The CDR3 has 16 residues. For the CDR3, the DNA is TGTGCCAGCAGCTTAGCTTCTCGGTCCGGGGGAGAGACCCAGTACTTC. Its protein is CASSLASRSGGETQYF.

The rearrangement links TRBV28 to TRBJ2-7; D is unresolved. CDR1 and CDR2 from the germline V gene are MDHEN and SYDVKM. There are 12 residues in the CDR3. The V end lost 1 base, the J end lost 2 bases, and 3 bases lay between the germline ends. The CDR3 protein is CASSLLTYEQYF. The CDR3 bases are TGTGCCAGCAGTTTATTAACCTACGAGCAGTACTTC.

This sequence joins TRBV7-2 and TRBJ1-2, with D possibly matching TRBD1 (5 bases). Trimming took off 4 bases at V and 2 bases at J, with 17 bases between the two ends. This CDR3 region has 16 residues. In germline, CDR1 is SGHTA, CDR2 FQGNSA. As DNA, the CDR3 is TGTGCCAGCAGCTCAGGCGGGGCCGGAGTCAACTATGGCTACACCTTC. It encodes CASSSGGAGVNYGYTF.